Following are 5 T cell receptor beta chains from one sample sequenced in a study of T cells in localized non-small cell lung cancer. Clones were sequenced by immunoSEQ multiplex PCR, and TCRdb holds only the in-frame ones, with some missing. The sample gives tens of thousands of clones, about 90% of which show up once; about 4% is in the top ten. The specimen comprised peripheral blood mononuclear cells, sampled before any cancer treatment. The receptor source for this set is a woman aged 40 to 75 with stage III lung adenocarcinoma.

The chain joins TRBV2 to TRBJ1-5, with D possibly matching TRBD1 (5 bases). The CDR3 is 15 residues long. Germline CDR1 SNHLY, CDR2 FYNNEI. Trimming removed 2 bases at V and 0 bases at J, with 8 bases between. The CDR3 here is CASSEQGNSNQPQHF. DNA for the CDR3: TGTGCCAGCAGTGAACAGGGTAATAGCAATCAGCCCCAGCATTTT.

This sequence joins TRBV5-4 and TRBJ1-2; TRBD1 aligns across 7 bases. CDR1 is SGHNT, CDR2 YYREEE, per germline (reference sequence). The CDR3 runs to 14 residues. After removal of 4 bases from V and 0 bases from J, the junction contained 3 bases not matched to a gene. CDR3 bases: TGTGCCAGCAGCCCAGGGGGGGCTAACTATGGCTACACCTTC. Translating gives CASSPGGANYGYTF.

CDR3: CASSRQDPYEQYF. The DNA for the CDR3 is TGTGCCAGCAGCCGACAGGATCCCTACGAGCAGTACTTC. The chain is built from TRBV2 and TRBJ2-7, with a weak D call TRBD1 (6 bases). Germline CDR1 SNHLY, CDR2 FYNNEI. This CDR3 spans 13 amino acids. Trimming stripped 6 bases from V and 2 bases from J, with 11 bases between.

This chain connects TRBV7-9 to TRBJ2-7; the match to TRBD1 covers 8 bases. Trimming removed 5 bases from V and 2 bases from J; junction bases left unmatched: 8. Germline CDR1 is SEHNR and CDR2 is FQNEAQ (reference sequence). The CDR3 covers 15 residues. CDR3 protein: CASSVRDRPPYEQYF. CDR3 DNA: TGTGCCAGCAGCGTCCGGGACAGGCCTCCCTACGAGCAGTACTTC.

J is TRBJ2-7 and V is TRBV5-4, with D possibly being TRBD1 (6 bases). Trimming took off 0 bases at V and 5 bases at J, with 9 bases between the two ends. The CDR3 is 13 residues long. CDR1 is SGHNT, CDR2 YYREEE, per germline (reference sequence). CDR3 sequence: CASSLEGTNEQYF. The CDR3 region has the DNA TGTGCCAGCAGCTTGGAGGGGACAAACGAGCAGTACTTC.